Below, 29 T cell receptor beta chains from the same sample are listed, as sequenced in a study of beta chain features in type 1 diabetes. The study, taken as a whole, reports: Moderate but significant shortening of TCRB CDR3s was recorded in all four CD4+ subsets from Type 1 diabetes patients.

Their recognized antigens are unknown. Expressed TCRB transcripts got sequenced, as all isolated RNA was reverse transcribed. Clones were read by immunoSEQ multiplex PCR, and TCRdb kept only the in-frame ones, dropping some. The sample carries about 660,000 clones, over 12% recorded once. Sequenced input: naive CD4+ T cells from blood. The source of these receptors is a man aged 18-30 years with type 1 diabetes.

This clone appeared a few times. The CDR3 reads CASSFDPGHSSYEQYF. The CDR3 DNA reads as TGTGCCAGCAGCTTCGATCCGGGACATAGCTCCTACGAGCAGTACTTC. The genes are TRBV7-9 and TRBJ2-7, with D perhaps TRBD1 (6 bases). The CDR3 contains 16 residues. V dropped 3 bases and J dropped 0 bases, with 15 bases sitting between them. CDR1 SEHNR and CDR2 FQNEAQ come from the germline V gene (reference sequence).

The rearrangement joins TRBV6-1 to TRBJ1-2; D remains ambiguous. V dropped 8 bases and J dropped 1 base, with 5 bases sitting between them. This CDR3 is built from 11 residues. CDR1 and CDR2 (germline): MNHNS, SASEGT. CDR3 coding DNA: TGTGCCAGCCTCTATAACTATGGCTACACCTTC. This translates into CASLYNYGYTF.

There are a few counts of this clone. This chain uses TRBV7-2 with TRBJ1-1; TRBD1 might be the D (6 bases). The germline V and J ends were trimmed by 2 bases and 4 bases, with 14 bases remaining between them. The CDR3 is 15 amino acids. Germline V gives CDR1 SGHTA, CDR2 FQGNSA. Written as DNA, the CDR3 is TGTGCCAGCAGCTTAAACCCCGCAGGGGCCACTGAAGCTTTCTTT. Encoded protein: CASSLNPAGATEAFF.

This chain joins TRBV19 and TRBJ2-1; D remains unclear. The germline CDR1 and CDR2 sequences are LNHDA and SQIVND (reference sequence). The V end lost 0 bases, the J end lost 0 bases, and 12 bases lay between the germline ends. The CDR3 contains 17 residues. The CDR3: CASSIDLGRSSYNEQFF. The CDR3 DNA follows: TGTGCCAGTAGTATAGATCTTGGCAGGAGCTCCTACAATGAGCAGTTCTTC.

The chain recombines TRBV30 with TRBJ2-3; 14 nucleotides agree with TRBD2. The trim removed 4 bases at V and 3 bases at J, leaving 6 bases unmatched. Germline loops: CDR1 GTSNPN, CDR2 SVGIG (reference sequence). This CDR3 contains 16 residues. The CDR3 here is CAWNPGTSGGTDTQYF. CDR3 nucleotide sequence: TGTGCCTGGAACCCTGGGACTAGCGGGGGAACAGATACGCAGTATTTT.

This clone was seen a handful of times. This chain links TRBV27 with TRBJ2-4; 9 bases are a match to TRBD2. V gave up 4 bases and J gave up 1 base; unmatched junction bases: 11. CDR1 and CDR2 (germline): MNHEY, SMNVEV (reference sequence). This CDR3 spans 18 amino acids. The CDR3 loop reads CASSSARGGLEAKNIQYF. The CDR3 nucleotides read TGTGCCAGCAGTTCGGCGCGGGGGGGCCTAGAGGCCAAAAACATTCAGTACTTC.

The rearrangement links TRBV27 to TRBJ2-2; D gene ambiguous. V lost 5 bases and J lost 3, with 7 bases in between. The CDR3 has 13 amino acids. The germline CDR1 and CDR2 sequences are MNHEY and SMNVEV (reference sequence). The CDR3 spells CASSKIDTGELFF. CDR3 coding DNA: TGTGCCAGCAGTAAAATAGACACCGGGGAGCTGTTTTTT.

The chain carries TRBV28 and TRBJ2-4, with D hard to call. The CDR3 is made up of 13 amino acids. Trimming removed 6 bases at V and 0 bases at J, with 6 bases between. Germline lookup yields CDR1 MDHEN and CDR2 SYDVKM. CDR3 nucleotides: TGTGCCAGCAGGGGAACAGCCAAAAACATTCAGTACTTC. It translates to CASRGTAKNIQYF.

This clone was counted a few times. This chain joins TRBV2 and TRBJ1-1; a weak D match, TRBD1 (5 bases). Germline CDR1 is SNHLY and CDR2 is FYNNEI. The CDR3 spans 16 residues. V was trimmed by 2 bases and J by 0 bases, leaving 13 bases between them. Here the CDR3 DNA reads TGTGCCAGCAGTGAACAGGGTGGTGTAATGAACACTGAAGCTTTCTTT. This encodes CASSEQGGVMNTEAFF.

V usage is TRBV4-1 and J usage is TRBJ2-5, with TRBD1 as a possible D gene (6 bases). CDR3 size: 15 residues. The V gene's germline CDR1 is MGHRA and CDR2 YSYEKL. V was trimmed by 2 bases and J by 1 base, leaving 11 bases between them. The CDR3 nucleotides are TGCGCCAGCAGCCAAACAGGACAGACCCAAGAGACCCAGTACTTC. This translates into CASSQTGQTQETQYF.

This clone was detected a few times. This chain links TRBV6-5 with TRBJ2-1, with a possible D match to TRBD1 (6 bases). Trimming left V 8 bases short and J 7 bases short, with 15 bases between. CDR3 length: 13 residues. In germline, CDR1 is MNHEY, CDR2 SVGAGI. The CDR3 protein is CASGQTRRNEQFF. The CDR3 region has the DNA TGTGCCAGCGGACAGACTCGACGGAATGAGCAGTTCTTC.

There are a few counts of this clone. The chain is built from TRBV7-9 and TRBJ2-1; TRBD2 matches at 13 bases. Germline trimming cut 3 bases from V and 10 bases from J; bases unmatched to any gene: 3. CDR1 is SEHNR and CDR2 is FQNEAQ in the germline V gene (reference sequence). The CDR3 extends over 14 amino acids. The CDR3 reads CASSLTSGGHEQFF. Here the CDR3 DNA reads TGTGCCAGCAGCTTGACTAGCGGGGGGCACGAGCAGTTCTTC. The whole variable domain, filled in from reference TRBV7-9 and TRBJ2-1, reads DTGVSQNPRHKITKRGQNVTFRCDPISEHNRLYWYRQTLGQGPEFLTYFQNEAQLEKSRLLSDRFSAERPKGSFSTLEIQRTEQGDSAMYLCASSLTSGGHEQFFGPGTRLTVL.

This clone was seen more than once but under ten times. The rearrangement links TRBV5-4 to TRBJ2-1; TRBD2 matches at 12 bases. Germline CDR1 reads SGHNT; CDR2 reads YYREEE (reference sequence). This CDR3 contains 16 residues. Trimming at V came to 4 bases and at J to 5 bases, leaving 7 bases not matched to a gene. CDR3: CASSPGLAGLHNEQFF. In DNA, the CDR3 is TGTGCCAGCAGCCCGGGACTAGCGGGTCTTCACAATGAGCAGTTCTTC.

This clone was recorded a few times. The sample holds other DNA sequences that translate to the same CDR3. The chain combines TRBV7-2 with TRBJ2-6; D unclear. Trimming stripped 1 base from V and 4 bases from J, with 8 bases between. Germline CDR1 and CDR2: SGHTA and FQGNSA. This CDR3 is built from 15 residues. In nucleotides, the CDR3 is TGTGCCAGCAGCTTAGTAGGGTCCGGGGCCAACGTCCTGACTTTC. Amino acid sequence: CASSLVGSGANVLTF.

The chain carries TRBV28 and TRBJ2-7; the D is unclear. Germline V lookup: CDR1 MDHEN, CDR2 SYDVKM. The CDR3 has 13 amino acids. V was cut by 2 bases and J by 2 bases, with 7 bases left in between. The CDR3 nucleotides are TGTGCCAGCAGTTTAAGTCAGACCTACGAGCAGTACTTC. It codes for CASSLSQTYEQYF.

This clone was detected only a few times. The chain carries TRBV7-9 and TRBJ2-3; 10 bases are a match to TRBD2. The CDR3 runs to 15 residues. The germline V gene has CDR1 SEHNR and CDR2 FQNEAQ (reference sequence). J lost 0 bases, V lost 5 bases, and 2 bases had no gene match. The CDR3 nucleotides read TGTGCCAGCAGCCTGACTAGCGGGAGCACAGATACGCAGTATTTT. This gives the protein CASSLTSGSTDTQYF.

The V and J genes are TRBV25-1 and TRBJ2-3; 8 nucleotides align to TRBD2. This CDR3 is 14 amino acids long. Unmatched junction bases numbered 7, after V lost 6 bases and J lost 5 bases. Germline CDR1 and CDR2: MGHDK and SYGVNS. The CDR3 DNA follows: TGTGCCAGCAGGCCAGCGGGGGCGGTAGATACGCAGTATTTT. Protein product: CASRPAGAVDTQYF. The whole variable domain, remainder taken from reference TRBV25-1 and TRBJ2-3, is EADIYQTPRYLVIGTGKKITLECSQTMGHDKMYWYQQDPGMELHLIHYSYGVNSTEKGDLSSESTVSRIRTEHFPLTLESARPSHTSQYLCASRPAGAVDTQYFGPGTRLTVL.

This clone was seen only a few times. The rearrangement uses TRBV2 and TRBJ1-1; D is ambiguous. The CDR3 runs 13 residues. Germline values: CDR1 SNHLY, CDR2 FYNNEI. V lost 2 bases and J 4 bases, leaving 8 bases between the germline ends. The DNA of the CDR3 is TGTGCCAGCAGTGAATACCAGACCACTGAAGCTTTCTTT. This translates into CASSEYQTTEAFF. Complete variable domain (other parts from reference TRBV2 and TRBJ1-1): EPEVTQTPSHQVTQMGQEVILRCVPISNHLYFYWYRQILGQKVEFLVSFYNNEISEKSEIFDDQFSVERPDGSNFTLKIRSTKLEDSAMYFCASSEYQTTEAFFGQGTRLTVV.

The table lists this clone with a few counts. The chain links TRBV30 to TRBJ1-5; the D is unclear. This CDR3 has 12 residues. Germline CDR1 and CDR2: GTSNPN and SVGIG (reference sequence). Trimming removed 2 bases at V and 4 bases at J, with 6 bases between. The CDR3 DNA reads as TGTGCCTGGAGTCTTATAAATCAGCCCCAGCATTTT. Encoded protein: CAWSLINQPQHF.

This clone appeared a single time. The chain couples TRBV4-3 to TRBJ1-5; D gene unclear. Trimming left V 1 base short and J 2 bases short, with 9 bases between. The length of the CDR3 is 15 residues. Germline V gene sequence: CDR1 LGHNA, CDR2 YSLEER. In DNA, the CDR3 is TGCGCCAGCAGCCAAGGAGGGAGGGGCAATCAGCCCCAGCATTTT. Translated, it gives CASSQGGRGNQPQHF.

This clone was counted between two and nine times. This chain uses TRBV7-2 with TRBJ2-3, with D maybe TRBD2 (6 bases). This CDR3 region has 16 residues. V was pared by 1 base and J by 5 bases, with 16 bases between. Germline-derived CDR1 and CDR2 are SGHTA and FQGNSA. CDR3 in DNA: TGTGCCAGCAGCTTAGTAGGGCGGCAGGGAGGAGATACGCAGTATTTT. It yields the protein CASSLVGRQGGDTQYF.

The chain couples TRBV11-2 to TRBJ2-1, with D perhaps matching TRBD2 (6 bases). The V end was cut by 4 bases, the J end by 10 bases, with 11 bases between. CDR3 length equals 12 residues. Germline CDR1 SGHAT, CDR2 FQNNGV. CDR3 bases: TGTGCCAGCAGCTCGAGGCTAGCGGAGCAGTTCTTC. Protein product: CASSSRLAEQFF.

This clone has more than one count but fewer than ten. The chain has TRBV7-9 and TRBJ1-5; maybe TRBD1 (5 bases). Per germline, CDR1 SEHNR and CDR2 FQNEAQ (reference sequence). This CDR3 has 14 residues. Trimming shortened V by 1 base and J by 5 bases, and 9 bases separated the two germline ends. The CDR3 DNA is TGTGCCAGCAGCTTAGTAGGGGAGGATCAGCCCCAGCATTTT. It specifies CASSLVGEDQPQHF. The full variable domain, in which reference TRBV7-9 and TRBJ1-5 provide the parts outside the CDR3, is DTGVSQNPRHKITKRGQNVTFRCDPISEHNRLYWYRQTLGQGPEFLTYFQNEAQLEKSRLLSDRFSAERPKGSFSTLEIQRTEQGDSAMYLCASSLVGEDQPQHFGDGTRLSIL.

Only a few counts were recorded for this clone. The V and J genes are TRBV7-3 and TRBJ2-1; weak D call: TRBD2 (6 bases). Per germline, CDR1 SGHTA and CDR2 FQGTGA. The CDR3 extends over 16 amino acids. The V end lost 5 bases, the J end lost 4 bases, and 18 bases lay between the germline ends. Here the CDR3 reads CASSPQASAGYNEQFF. CDR3 bases: TGTGCCAGCAGCCCCCAGGCTAGCGCGGGGTACAATGAGCAGTTCTTC.

V is TRBV25-1 and J is TRBJ2-1; no reliable D call. From germline, CDR1 is MGHDK and CDR2 SYGVNS. The CDR3 spans 14 residues. V lost 4 bases and J 6 bases, leaving 13 bases between the germline ends. Written as DNA, the CDR3 is TGTGCCAGCAGTGTTTCCAGGAAGTTCAATGAGCAGTTCTTC. Translated: CASSVSRKFNEQFF.

There are a few counts of this clone. V and J are TRBV5-1 and TRBJ2-3; 8 bases match TRBD2. V lost 4 bases and J lost 5; bases outside the gene matches: 9. CDR1 and CDR2 (germline): SGHRS, YFSETQ. The length of the CDR3 is 15 residues. CDR3 residues: CASSGSGVKRDTQYF. The CDR3 coding sequence is TGCGCCAGCAGCGGTAGCGGGGTAAAGAGAGATACGCAGTATTTT.

This clone has just a few counts. The chain links TRBV29-1 to TRBJ2-3; either TRBD1 or TRBD2 may supply D (5 bases each). V shed 3 bases and J shed 6 bases, with 10 bases lying between them. The germline V gene has CDR1 SQVTM and CDR2 ANQGSEA. The CDR3 is made up of 12 amino acids. Here the CDR3 reads CSVDIGADTQYF. The CDR3 DNA reads as TGCAGCGTTGACATCGGGGCGGATACGCAGTATTTT.

V and J are TRBV6-1 and TRBJ1-1; no reliable D call. The CDR3 is 13 amino acids. The ends were cut back, 4 bases at V and 3 bases at J, with 9 bases in the middle. The germline V gene has CDR1 MNHNS and CDR2 SASEGT. This CDR3 is CASSGRWDTEAFF. CDR3 bases: TGTGCCAGCAGTGGACGATGGGACACTGAAGCTTTCTTT.

A word on this clone: The junction shows a germline mismatch at one end, possibly a read error. The CDR3 nucleotides read TGCGCCAGCAGCCAAGATCTTCCGGCAATCCAACTATTT. It codes for CASSQDLPAIQLF. This chain uses TRBV4-1 with TRBJ1-4; no definite D call. The V gene's germline CDR1 is MGHRA and CDR2 YSYEKL. The CDR3 contains 13 residues.